This is a list of T cell receptor beta chains from one sample in a study of shared clonotypes between healthy human individuals. Using immunoSEQ multiplex PCR, the repertoire was profiled, and TCRdb retains in-frame clones only, with some absent. The table lists about 680,000 clones, around four fifths of them singletons. The sequenced sample consisted of memory CD4+ T cells sorted from blood. The origin of the receptors is a woman aged 25-40 years in good health. Each CDR3 is given with its conserved first and last residue. Each record gives: D gene, clone size, J gene, V gene, CDR3 DNA, CDR3 protein. The D gene is left open where the match is weak. Not all rows give a size; the values are once, few, many and, for expanded clones, a class.

TRBD1 few TRBJ2-6 TRBV7-9 TGTGCCAGCAGCTTCGACAGGGGGCTTAGCTCTGGGGCCAACGTCCTGACTTTC CASSFDRGLSSGANVLTF
TRBD1 NA TRBJ2-2 TRBV9 TGTGCCAGCAGCCCCTTACAGGGGGCGTCCGGGGAGCTGTTTTTT CASSPLQGASGELFF
TRBD1 NA TRBJ2-7 TRBV2 TGTGCCAGCGAATTCGGCCAGGGGGCCTACGAGCAGTACTTC CASEFGQGAYEQYF
NA NA TRBJ1-1 TRBV28 TGTGCCAGCAGTTTGGGCGACCTTAGGACTGAAGCTTTCTTT CASSLGDLRTEAFF
TRBD1 once TRBJ1-4 TRBV28 TGTGCCAGCAGTACCACGACAGGGGGAATTGCAAAACTGTTTTTT CASSTTTGGIAKLFF
NA NA TRBJ1-1 TRBV18 TGTGCCAGCTCTCCAGACAGTTCCATGAACACTGAAGCTTTCTTT CASSPDSSMNTEAFF
NA NA TRBJ1-2 TRBV4-2 TGTGCCAGCAGCCCCCTCGAACGCGCGGGGTATGGCTACACCTTC CASSPLERAGYGYTF
TRBD1 NA TRBJ2-7 TRBV5-1 TGCGCCAGCAGCGTCCGGGACAGGGGCTACGAGCAGTACTTC CASSVRDRGYEQYF
TRBD1 NA TRBJ2-1 TRBV28 TGTGCCAGCAGAAGTAGAGGGGGCCTGGGATACAATGAGCAGTTCTTC CASRSRGGLGYNEQFF
NA NA TRBJ1-5 TRBV10-3 TGTGCCATCAGTGAGAGATCCGATCAGCCCCAGCATTTT CAISERSDQPQHF
NA NA TRBJ2-7 TRBV30 TGTGCCTGGAGCGCATGGAGGGGAGTGAACTCCTACGAGCAGTACTTC CAWSAWRGVNSYEQYF
NA NA TRBJ1-1 TRBV29-1 TGCAGCGCCATCTGGGGGCCGAACACTGAAGCTTTCTTT CSAIWGPNTEAFF
TRBD1 NA TRBJ2-7 TRBV19 TGTGCCAGTTCACCAGGACAGGTGGGCGAGCAGTACTTC CASSPGQVGEQYF
NA few TRBJ2-3 TRBV10-3 TGTGCCATCAGTGACCTCAACACAGATACGCAGTATTTT CAISDLNTDTQYF
NA NA TRBJ2-5 TRBV19 TGTGCCAGTAGTACGATCCCAGGGGCAGGGGAGACCCAGTACTTC CASSTIPGAGETQYF
TRBD2 NA TRBJ2-7 TRBV10-3 TGTGCCATCAGTGAGTCTATTCCCGGGACTAGCGGTTACGAGCAGTACTTC CAISESIPGTSGYEQYF
NA NA TRBJ2-7 TRBV7-2 TGTGCCAGCAGCTTCTCGGGCAGCCTCTTTGGCGAGCAGTACTTC CASSFSGSLFGEQYF
NA NA TRBJ1-2 TRBV5-1 TGCGCCAGCAGCTCGGGGACGGTGGGCGATGGCTACACCTTC CASSSGTVGDGYTF
TRBD2 few TRBJ2-5 TRBV25-1 TGTGCCAGCAGTGAATCCCCTAGCGGGAGTGAAGAGACCCAGTACTTC CASSESPSGSEETQYF
TRBD1 NA TRBJ2-2 TRBV19 TGTGCCAGTCACACCCCCCGACAGGGCGCGAACACCGGGGAGCTGTTTTTT CASHTPRQGANTGELFF
NA few TRBJ2-7 TRBV7-2 TGTGCCAGCAGCTTATCAGTCTCCTACGAGCAGTACTTC CASSLSVSYEQYF
TRBD1 once TRBJ2-2 TRBV4-1 TGCGCCAGCAGCCCCCCGGGACAGGGTAACGGGGAGCTGTTTTTT CASSPPGQGNGELFF
NA NA TRBJ1-4 TRBV15 TGTGCCACCAGGCGGGGGCCCGGTGAAAAACTGTTTTTT CATRRGPGEKLFF
TRBD2 NA TRBJ2-7 TRBV4-1 TGCGCCAGCAGCCAAGTTTTTATGGGAGGGTCGATCTACGAGCAGTACTTC CASSQVFMGGSIYEQYF
NA NA TRBJ2-7 TRBV7-6 TGTGCCAGCAGCTTAGCGGAGGGTTCTCTCAACGAGCAGTACTTC CASSLAEGSLNEQYF
TRBD2 NA TRBJ2-1 TRBV5-1 TGCGCCAGCTACCGAGCAGCGGGAGGGGGGAATGAGCAGTTCTTC CASYRAAGGGNEQFF
TRBD1 NA TRBJ1-2 TRBV6-1 TGTGCCAGCAGTGGGACAGGGCGCGGCTACACCTTC CASSGTGRGYTF
TRBD2 once TRBJ2-7 TRBV6-5 TGTGCCAGCAGACGGGGGGTAGGGAAGTACGAGCAGTACTTC CASRRGVGKYEQYF
NA NA TRBJ1-1 TRBV29-1 TGCAGCGTTGAGTGGAGATCTGAAGCTTTCTTT CSVEWRSEAFF
TRBD1 NA TRBJ1-5 TRBV2 TGTGCCAGCAACAGACAGGGCGGAGGACAGCCCCAGCATTTT CASNRQGGGQPQHF
NA NA TRBJ2-1 TRBV28 TGTGCCAGCTCCAGGCTAGCTTTGCAGAATGAGCAGTTCTTC CASSRLALQNEQFF
NA NA TRBJ2-7 TRBV15 TGTGCCACCAGCAGACCTGGGATGGGGGGGCCCTACGAGCAGTACTTC CATSRPGMGGPYEQYF
NA NA TRBJ2-3 TRBV2 TGTGCCAGCAGTGAAGACGGCGCTAGCGGCACAGATACGCAGTATTTT CASSEDGASGTDTQYF
NA NA TRBJ2-1 TRBV30 TGTGCCTGGAGCGAAGGGCGCGGCCACAATGAGCAGTTCTTC CAWSEGRGHNEQFF
TRBD1 NA TRBJ2-3 TRBV10-3 TGTGCCATCAGAGCGGGACAGGGTCCCGATACGCAGTATTTT CAIRAGQGPDTQYF
NA NA TRBJ2-7 TRBV6-1 TGTGCCAGCAGTGTTGGGCCATTGGCCTCCTACGAGCAGTACTTC CASSVGPLASYEQYF
NA few TRBJ2-1 TRBV6-5 TGTGCCAGCAGTCGAACTAACAATGAGCAGTTCTTC CASSRTNNEQFF
NA NA TRBJ2-6 TRBV19 TGTGCCAGTAGTATCGGTCGAGGTGTCTCTGGGGCCAACGTCCTGACTTTC CASSIGRGVSGANVLTF
NA NA TRBJ2-3 TRBV5-4 TGTGCCAGCAGCCCTGGACCTGATTTCACAGATACGCAGTATTTT CASSPGPDFTDTQYF
TRBD2 once TRBJ2-3 TRBV18 TGTGCCAGCTCACCGTCGGCGGGAGGCCAAGATACGCAGTATTTT CASSPSAGGQDTQYF
NA NA TRBJ2-7 TRBV7-2 TGTGCCAGCAGCTTCGACTGGGAGTCCAAAAAGAGGGGGCAGTACTTC CASSFDWESKKRGQYF
TRBD2 NA TRBJ2-7 TRBV27 TGTGCCAGCACCACCTCCCCCCGGGGGGGCTACGAGCAGTACTTC CASTTSPRGGYEQYF
TRBD1 NA TRBJ1-2 TRBV10-3 TGTGCCATCAGTGGAGAAGGACAGGCTAACTATGGCTACACCTTC CAISGEGQANYGYTF
NA few TRBJ1-2 TRBV2 TGTGCCAGCAGTGAGAACGGACTTTTCTCCGATGGCTACACCTTC CASSENGLFSDGYTF
TRBD1 NA TRBJ2-7 TRBV14 TGTGCCAGCAGCCCGGAGGGACAGGGGACCTACGAGCAGTACTTC CASSPEGQGTYEQYF
TRBD1 NA TRBJ2-7 TRBV25-1 TGTGCCAGCGAAGCCGGGACAGGGACCTACGAGCAGTACTTC CASEAGTGTYEQYF
TRBD1 NA TRBJ2-6 TRBV30 TGTGCCAAAAGCCGGGACAGGGTCCAATCTGGGGCCAACGTCCTGACTTTC CAKSRDRVQSGANVLTF
NA NA TRBJ2-7 TRBV5-1 TGCGCCAGCAGCTTGAGAGGGGGCGGGGCCTACGAGCAGTACTTC CASSLRGGGAYEQYF
NA once TRBJ1-1 TRBV28 TGTGCCAGCAGTTTAACTCAAAGGAACACTGAAGCTTTCTTT CASSLTQRNTEAFF
NA NA TRBJ1-2 TRBV5-1 TGCGCCAGCAGTTCTGGCCAGGCCAGCTACTATGGCTACACCTTC CASSSGQASYYGYTF
TRBD1 NA TRBJ2-7 TRBV19 TGTGCCACCAAACAGGGGTACGAGCAGTACTTC CATKQGYEQYF
TRBD2 NA TRBJ2-3 TRBV2 TGTGCCAGCAGTGTGTCGGGTAGCGGGACAATAGATACGCAGTATTTT CASSVSGSGTIDTQYF
NA NA TRBJ1-1 TRBV28 TGTGCCAGCAGACGCCCGGGCGGGATGAACACTGAAGCTTTCTTT CASRRPGGMNTEAFF